Included here is one T cell receptor beta chain sequence, with context. Its antigen is unknown. The entry originates in a study of T cell responses to AZD1222 COVID-19 vaccine. General study points: Regions 160-218 and 743-854 held dominance among vaccine-associated CD4 TCRs, which spanned spike. Among AZD1222 vaccinees, only five or six were seropositive at baseline. When two AZD1222 doses had been given, Spike-specific TCR breadth and depth rose.

TCRdb's table, derived via immunoSEQ multiplex PCR, lists solely in-frame clones and lacks some. The sample yields about 130,000 clones, approximately 90% seen once. The CDR3 has 18 amino acids. Germline assignment: CDR1 MNHNS and CDR2 SASEGT. Trimming cost V 3 bases and J 0 bases, with 19 bases left between them. The rearrangement uses TRBV6-1 and TRBJ2-3, with a weak D call TRBD2 (6 bases). This receptor was obtained from an adult in good health. Material: peripheral blood, obtained on day 0 of AZD1222 vaccination. In DNA form, the CDR3 reads TGTGCCAGCAGTGACCTCCCGGGTGGCGGGACTAGCACAGATACGCAGTATTTT. Encoded protein: CASSDLPGGGTSTDTQYF.